This note documents a single T cell receptor (beta chain) sequence. What it binds is not known. Time point given: technical triplicate 1. The CDR3 is made up of 15 amino acids. Deletions cut 1 base from V and 4 bases from J, with 12 bases between. Germline V CDR1 and CDR2: MNHNS, SASEGT. cDNA was made by 5'RACE with 10-nucleotide random UMIs. Each CDR3 protein gets one entry after TCRdb re-called the 5' RACE reads with MiXCR. Among about 38,000 distinct CDR3 sequences listed, around 10% were seen once. These data belong to a study of neurological immune-mediated disorders. Findings and limits, study-wide: Whereas HTLV-1-associated myelopathy showed the most TCR clonal expansion, multiple sclerosis showed the least, with levels below those of healthy controls.

Sequenced input: PBMCs. The clonotype was recovered from a man aged 60 to 75 with HTLV-1-associated myelopathy (HAM/TSP). This chain joins TRBV6-1 and TRBJ2-3, with D perhaps matching TRBD2 (6 bases). Written as DNA, the CDR3 is TGTGCCAGCAGTGAAGGACTAGTGGGAGCAGATACGCAGTATTTT. Protein: CASSEGLVGADTQYF.